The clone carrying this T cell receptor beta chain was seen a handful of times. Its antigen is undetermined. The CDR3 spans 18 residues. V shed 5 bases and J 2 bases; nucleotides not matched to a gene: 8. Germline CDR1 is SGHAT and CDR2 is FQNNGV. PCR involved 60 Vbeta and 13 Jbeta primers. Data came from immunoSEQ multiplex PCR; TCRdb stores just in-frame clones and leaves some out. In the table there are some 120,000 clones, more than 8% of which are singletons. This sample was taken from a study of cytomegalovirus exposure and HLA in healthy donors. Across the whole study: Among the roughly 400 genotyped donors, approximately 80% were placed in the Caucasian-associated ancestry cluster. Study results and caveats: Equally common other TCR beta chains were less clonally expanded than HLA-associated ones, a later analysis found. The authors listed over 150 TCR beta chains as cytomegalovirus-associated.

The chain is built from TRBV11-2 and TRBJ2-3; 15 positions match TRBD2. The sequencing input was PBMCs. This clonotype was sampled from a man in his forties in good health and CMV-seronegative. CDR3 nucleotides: TGTGCCAGCAGCCGTTCGGGACTAGCGGGGGGCCTCACAGATACGCAGTATTTT. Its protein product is CASSRSGLAGGLTDTQYF.